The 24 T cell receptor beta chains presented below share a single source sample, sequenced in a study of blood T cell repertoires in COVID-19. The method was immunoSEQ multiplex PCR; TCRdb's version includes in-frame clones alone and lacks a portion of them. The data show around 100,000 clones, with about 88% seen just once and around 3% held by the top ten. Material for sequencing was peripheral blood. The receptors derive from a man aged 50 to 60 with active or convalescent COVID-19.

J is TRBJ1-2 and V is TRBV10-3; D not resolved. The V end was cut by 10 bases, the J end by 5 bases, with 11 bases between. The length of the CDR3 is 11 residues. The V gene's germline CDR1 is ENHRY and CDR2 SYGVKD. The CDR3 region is CATEGGYGYTF. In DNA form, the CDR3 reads TGTGCCACCGAGGGAGGGTATGGCTACACCTTC.

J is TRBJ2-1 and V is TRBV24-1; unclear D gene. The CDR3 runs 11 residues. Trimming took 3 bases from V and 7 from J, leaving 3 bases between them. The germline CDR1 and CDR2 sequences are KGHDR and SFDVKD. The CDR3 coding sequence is TGTGCCACCAGTGATGAGAATGAGCAGTTCTTC. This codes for CATSDENEQFF.

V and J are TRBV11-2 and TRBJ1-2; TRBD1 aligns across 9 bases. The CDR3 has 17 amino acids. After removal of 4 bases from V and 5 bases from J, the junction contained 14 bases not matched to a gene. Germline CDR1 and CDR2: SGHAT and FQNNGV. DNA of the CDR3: TGTGCCAGCAGCTCGAACCCTACAGGGGGCTTGGGGTATGGCTACACCTTC. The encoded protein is CASSSNPTGGLGYGYTF. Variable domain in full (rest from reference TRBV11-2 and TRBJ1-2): EAGVAQSPRYKIIEKRQSVAFWCNPISGHATLYWYQQILGQGPKLLIQFQNNGVVDDSQLPKDRFSAERLKGVDSTLKIQPAKLEDSAVYLCASSSNPTGGLGYGYTFGSGTRLTVV.

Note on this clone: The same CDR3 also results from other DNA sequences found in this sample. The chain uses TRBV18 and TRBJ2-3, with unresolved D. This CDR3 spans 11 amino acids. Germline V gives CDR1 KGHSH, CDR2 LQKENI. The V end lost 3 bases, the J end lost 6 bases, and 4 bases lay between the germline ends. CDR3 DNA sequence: TGTGCCAGCTCACCTGAGGATACGCAGTATTTT. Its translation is CASSPEDTQYF.

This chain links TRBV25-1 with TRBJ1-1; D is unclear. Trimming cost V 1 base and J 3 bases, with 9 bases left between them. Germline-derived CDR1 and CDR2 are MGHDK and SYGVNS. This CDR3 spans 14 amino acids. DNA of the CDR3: TGTGCCAGCAGTGAATTAACACGTGACACTGAAGCTTTCTTT. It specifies CASSELTRDTEAFF. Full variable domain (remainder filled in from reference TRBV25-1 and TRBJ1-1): EADIYQTPRYLVIGTGKKITLECSQTMGHDKMYWYQQDPGMELHLIHYSYGVNSTEKGDLSSESTVSRIRTEHFPLTLESARPSHTSQYLCASSELTRDTEAFFGQGTRLTVV.

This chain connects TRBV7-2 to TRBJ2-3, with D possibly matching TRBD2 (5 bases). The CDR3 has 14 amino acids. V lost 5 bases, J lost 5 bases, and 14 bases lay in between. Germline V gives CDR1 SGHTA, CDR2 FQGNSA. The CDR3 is CASSAWAGGDTQYF. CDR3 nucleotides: TGTGCCAGCAGCGCCTGGGCTGGAGGAGATACGCAGTATTTT. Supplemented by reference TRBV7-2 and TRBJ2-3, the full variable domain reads GAGVSQSPSNKVTEKGKDVELRCDPISGHTALYWYRQSLGQGLEFLIYFQGNSAPDKSGLPSDRFSAERTGGSVSTLTIQRTQQEDSAVYLCASSAWAGGDTQYFGPGTRLTVL.

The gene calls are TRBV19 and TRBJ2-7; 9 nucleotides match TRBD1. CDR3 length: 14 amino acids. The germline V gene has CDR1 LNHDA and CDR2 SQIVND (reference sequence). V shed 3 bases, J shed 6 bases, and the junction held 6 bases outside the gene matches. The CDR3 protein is CASSIGTGLFEQYF. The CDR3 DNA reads TGTGCCAGTAGTATCGGGACAGGGTTGTTCGAGCAGTACTTC. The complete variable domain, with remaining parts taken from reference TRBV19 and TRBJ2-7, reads DGGITQSPKYLFRKEGQNVTLSCEQNLNHDAMYWYRQDPGQGLRLIYYSQIVNDFQKGDIAEGYSVSREKKESFPLTVTSAQKNPTAFYLCASSIGTGLFEQYFGPGTRLTVT.

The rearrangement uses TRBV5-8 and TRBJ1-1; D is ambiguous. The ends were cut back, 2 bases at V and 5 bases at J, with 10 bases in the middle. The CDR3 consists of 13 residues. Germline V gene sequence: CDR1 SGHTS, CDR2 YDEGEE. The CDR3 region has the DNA TGTGCCAGCAGCTTTTATACGGGAACTGAAGCTTTCTTT. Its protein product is CASSFYTGTEAFF.

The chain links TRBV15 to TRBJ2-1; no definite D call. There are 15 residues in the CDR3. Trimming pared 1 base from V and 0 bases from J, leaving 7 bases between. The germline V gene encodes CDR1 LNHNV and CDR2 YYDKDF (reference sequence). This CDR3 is CATSRGGSSYNEQFF. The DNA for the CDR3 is TGTGCCACCAGCAGAGGCGGAAGCTCCTACAATGAGCAGTTCTTC. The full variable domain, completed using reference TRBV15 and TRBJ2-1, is DAMVIQNPRYQVTQFGKPVTLSCSQTLNHNVMYWYQQKSSQAPKLLFHYYDKDFNNEADTPDNFQSRRPNTSFCFLDIRSPGLGDTAMYLCATSRGGSSYNEQFFGPGTRLTVL.

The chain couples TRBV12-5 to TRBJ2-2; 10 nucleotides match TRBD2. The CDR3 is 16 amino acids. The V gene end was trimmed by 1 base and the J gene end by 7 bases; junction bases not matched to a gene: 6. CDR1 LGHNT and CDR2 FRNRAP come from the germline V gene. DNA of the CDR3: TGTGCTAGTGGTTTGGATAGGACTAGCGGTATCGGGGAGCTGTTTTTT. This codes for CASGLDRTSGIGELFF.

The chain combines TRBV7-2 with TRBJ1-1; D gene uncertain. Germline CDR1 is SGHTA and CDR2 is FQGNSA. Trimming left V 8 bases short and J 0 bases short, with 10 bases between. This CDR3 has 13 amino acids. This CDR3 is CASFRDMNTEAFF. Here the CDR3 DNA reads TGTGCCAGCTTTCGGGATATGAACACTGAAGCTTTCTTT.

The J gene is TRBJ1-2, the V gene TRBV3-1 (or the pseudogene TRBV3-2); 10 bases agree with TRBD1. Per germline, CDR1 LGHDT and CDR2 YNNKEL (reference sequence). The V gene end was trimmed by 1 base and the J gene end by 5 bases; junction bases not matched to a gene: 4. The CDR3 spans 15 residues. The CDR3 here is CASSQAGQGGYGYTF. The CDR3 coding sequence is TGTGCCAGCAGCCAAGCAGGACAGGGGGGTTATGGCTACACCTTC.

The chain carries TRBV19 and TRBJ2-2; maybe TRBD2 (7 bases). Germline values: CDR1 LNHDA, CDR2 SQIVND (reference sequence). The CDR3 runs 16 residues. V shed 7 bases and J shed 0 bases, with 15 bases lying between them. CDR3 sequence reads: CASNPRGGANTGELFF. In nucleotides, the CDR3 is TGTGCCAGTAACCCGAGGGGGGGCGCGAACACCGGGGAGCTGTTTTTT.

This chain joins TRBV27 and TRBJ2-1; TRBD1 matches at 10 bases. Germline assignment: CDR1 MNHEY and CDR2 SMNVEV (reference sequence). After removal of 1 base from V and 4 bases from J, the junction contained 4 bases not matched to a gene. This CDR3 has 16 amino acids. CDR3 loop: CASSLYGTGVYNEQFF. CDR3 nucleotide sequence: TGTGCCAGCAGTTTATACGGGACAGGGGTGTACAATGAGCAGTTCTTC.

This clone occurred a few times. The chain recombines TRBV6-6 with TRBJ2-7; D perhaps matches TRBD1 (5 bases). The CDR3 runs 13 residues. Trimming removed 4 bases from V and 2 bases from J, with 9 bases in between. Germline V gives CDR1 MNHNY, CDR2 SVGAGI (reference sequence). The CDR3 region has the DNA TGTGCCAGCAGTTTCCAAGGGGCCTACGAGCAGTACGTC. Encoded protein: CASSFQGAYEQYV.

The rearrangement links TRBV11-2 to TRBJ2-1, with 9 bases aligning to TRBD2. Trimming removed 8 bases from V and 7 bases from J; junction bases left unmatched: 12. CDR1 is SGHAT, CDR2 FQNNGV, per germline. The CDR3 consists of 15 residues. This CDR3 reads CASHRGGGAWNEQFF. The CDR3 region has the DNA TGTGCCAGCCACCGGGGCGGGGGGGCATGGAATGAGCAGTTCTTC.

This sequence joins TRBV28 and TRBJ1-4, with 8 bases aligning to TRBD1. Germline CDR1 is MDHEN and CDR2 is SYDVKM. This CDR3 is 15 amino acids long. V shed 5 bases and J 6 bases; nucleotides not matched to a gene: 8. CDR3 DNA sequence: TGTGCCAGCAGTCTCCGACAGGGGAATTATGAAAAACTGTTTTTT. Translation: CASSLRQGNYEKLFF.

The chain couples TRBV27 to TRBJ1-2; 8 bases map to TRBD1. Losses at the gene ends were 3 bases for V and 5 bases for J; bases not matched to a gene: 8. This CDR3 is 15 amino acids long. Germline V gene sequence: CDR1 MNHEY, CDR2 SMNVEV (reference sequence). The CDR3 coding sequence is TGTGCCAGCAGTTTCCGACAGGGGAGTACGTATGGCTACACCTTC. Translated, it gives CASSFRQGSTYGYTF.

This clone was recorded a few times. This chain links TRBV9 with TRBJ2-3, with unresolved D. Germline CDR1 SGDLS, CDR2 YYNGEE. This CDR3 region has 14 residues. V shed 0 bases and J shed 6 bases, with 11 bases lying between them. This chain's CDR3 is CASSVEATYDTQYF. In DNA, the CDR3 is TGTGCCAGCAGCGTAGAAGCGACCTATGATACGCAGTATTTT.

In nucleotides, the CDR3 is TGTGCCAGCAGTAGGGGGGGAGGGTCTGGAAACACCATATATTTT. Translating gives CASSRGGGSGNTIYF. The chain couples TRBV6-6 to TRBJ1-3; maybe TRBD1 (6 bases). Trimming stripped 5 bases from V and 1 base from J, with 12 bases between. The CDR3 sequence is 15 residues long. Germline V gene sequence: CDR1 MNHNY, CDR2 SVGAGI (reference sequence).

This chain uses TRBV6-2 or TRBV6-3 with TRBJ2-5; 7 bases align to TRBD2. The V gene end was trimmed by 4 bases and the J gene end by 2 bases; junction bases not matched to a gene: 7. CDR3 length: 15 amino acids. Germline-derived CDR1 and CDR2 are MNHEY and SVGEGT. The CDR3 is CASSFAGENQETQYF. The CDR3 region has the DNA TGTGCCAGCAGTTTCGCGGGGGAGAATCAAGAGACCCAGTACTTC.

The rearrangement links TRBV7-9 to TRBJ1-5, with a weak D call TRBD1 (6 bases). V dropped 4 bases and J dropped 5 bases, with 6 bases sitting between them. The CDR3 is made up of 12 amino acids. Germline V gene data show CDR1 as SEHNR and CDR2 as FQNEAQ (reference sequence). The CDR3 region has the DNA TGTGCCAGCAGCTCAGGGGATCAGCCCCAGCATTTT. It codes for CASSSGDQPQHF.

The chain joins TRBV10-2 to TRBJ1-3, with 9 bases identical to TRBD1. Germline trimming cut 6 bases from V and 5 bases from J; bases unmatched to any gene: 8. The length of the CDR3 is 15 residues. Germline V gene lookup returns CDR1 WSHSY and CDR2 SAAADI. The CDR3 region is CASRESGQGRNTIYF. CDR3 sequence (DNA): TGCGCCAGCAGGGAGAGTGGACAGGGGAGAAACACCATATATTTT.

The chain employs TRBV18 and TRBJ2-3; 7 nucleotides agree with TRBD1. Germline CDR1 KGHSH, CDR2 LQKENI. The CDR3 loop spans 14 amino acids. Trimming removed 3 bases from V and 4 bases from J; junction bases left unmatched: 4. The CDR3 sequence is CASSPMTGPDTQYF. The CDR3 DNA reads TGTGCCAGCTCACCGATGACAGGGCCAGATACGCAGTATTTT.